These 30 T cell receptor beta chains originate from one sample sequenced in a study of blood T cell repertoires in COVID-19. The data were produced by immunoSEQ multiplex PCR, yet TCRdb's version contains in-frame clones alone and is incomplete. This table has a few hundred thousand clones, approximately 89% appearing once. Sequenced input: PBMCs or T cells enriched from blood (not recorded which). These receptors all stem from a woman aged 50 to 65 who had been exposed to COVID-19.

The J gene is TRBJ2-7, the V gene TRBV6-5; 9 bases fit TRBD1. The CDR3 sequence is 16 residues long. Germline V CDR1 and CDR2: MNHEY, SVGAGI. J gave up 4 bases and V 4 bases, and 11 bases lay outside the gene matches. The CDR3 protein is CASSLHSPGTGYEQYF. The CDR3 DNA reads TGTGCCAGCAGTTTACACTCTCCCGGGACAGGGTACGAGCAGTACTTC.

The CDR3 is CASSLRAGETDTQYF. The DNA for the CDR3 is TGTGCCAGCAGCTTAAGAGCGGGAGAAACAGATACGCAGTATTTT. The J gene is TRBJ2-3, the V gene TRBV13; 8 nucleotides agree with TRBD2. The CDR3 loop spans 15 amino acids. CDR1 and CDR2 from the germline V gene are PRHDT and FYEKMQ (reference sequence). With V trimmed by 2 bases and J by 3 bases, 4 bases remained unmatched.

This clone was picked up one time. The chain carries TRBV5-1 and TRBJ1-5, with TRBD1 identical over 7 bases. The germline gives CDR1 SGHRS, CDR2 YFSETQ. CDR3 length: 19 residues. The J segment lost 0 bases and the V segment lost 2 bases, leaving 14 bases of the junction unmatched. The CDR3 protein is CASSLMWGQTSNSNQPQHF. The CDR3 DNA sequence: TGCGCCAGCAGCTTAATGTGGGGACAGACTTCCAATAGCAATCAGCCCCAGCATTTT.

The chain employs TRBV4-2 and TRBJ1-6; no firm D call. Deletions cut 1 base from V and 0 bases from J, with 7 bases between. The CDR3 is 16 amino acids. CDR1 and CDR2 (germline): LGHNA, YNFKEQ. DNA of the CDR3: TGTGCCAGCAGCCAAGTGGGAGCCTCCTATAATTCACCCCTCCACTTT. Its translation: CASSQVGASYNSPLHF.

The chain is built from TRBV6-5 and TRBJ1-6, with D perhaps matching TRBD1 (5 bases). V dropped 4 bases and J dropped 8 bases, with 15 bases sitting between them. There are 15 residues in the CDR3. Per germline, CDR1 MNHEY and CDR2 SVGAGI. CDR3: CASSWRDRRYSPLHF. Written as DNA, the CDR3 is TGTGCCAGCAGTTGGCGTGACAGACGTTATTCACCCCTCCACTTT.

V usage is TRBV7-9 and J usage is TRBJ1-4; a weak D match, TRBD1 (5 bases). This CDR3 is 13 amino acids long. With 5 bases removed from V and 3 bases from J, the gap between germline ends came to 7 bases. Germline-derived CDR1 and CDR2 are SEHNR and FQNEAQ (reference sequence). The CDR3 nucleotides read TGTGCCAGCAGCCGACAGCCTAATGAAAAACTGTTTTTT. Protein: CASSRQPNEKLFF.

In its sample, this clone was seen once. The V call is TRBV7-8, the J call TRBJ1-1; maybe TRBD1 (5 bases). V dropped 5 bases and J dropped 2 bases, with 15 bases sitting between them. This CDR3 contains 15 residues. Germline V lookup: CDR1 SGHVS, CDR2 FQNEAQ. For the CDR3, the DNA is TGTGCCAGCAGCCTGTCGGGGAGGGGTAACACTGAAGCTTTCTTT. Residues: CASSLSGRGNTEAFF.

The rearrangement links TRBV5-1 to TRBJ2-7; D is perhaps TRBD1 (6 bases). The germline V and J ends were trimmed by 0 bases and 0 bases, with 7 bases remaining between them. The CDR3 is 14 amino acids. Germline CDR1 and CDR2: SGHRS and YFSETQ. The CDR3 DNA follows: TGCGCCAGCAGCTTGGACAGGGCCTCCTACGAGCAGTACTTC. It specifies CASSLDRASYEQYF.

V usage is TRBV19 and J usage is TRBJ2-2; TRBD2 matches at 9 bases. CDR1 LNHDA and CDR2 SQIVND come from the germline V gene (reference sequence). V dropped 8 bases and J dropped 2; count of bases not matched to a gene: 6. This CDR3 contains 15 residues. CDR3 in amino acids: CASVSSGANTGELFF. The CDR3 nucleotides read TGTGCCAGTGTCTCTAGCGGGGCCAACACCGGGGAGCTGTTTTTT.

The CDR3, as DNA: TGTGCCTTTAGCGGGGGGGCCGGTAGCACAGATACGCAGTATTTT. It is translated as CAFSGGAGSTDTQYF. V usage is TRBV30 and J usage is TRBJ2-3, with TRBD2 matching over 11 bases. With V trimmed by 7 bases and J by 0 bases, 6 bases remained unmatched. Germline CDR1 reads GTSNPN; CDR2 reads SVGIG (reference sequence). The CDR3 runs 15 residues. The entire variable domain, with the rest obtained from reference TRBV30 and TRBJ2-3, is as follows: SQTIHQWPATLVQPVGSPLSLECTVEGTSNPNLYWYRQAAGRGLQLLFYSVGIGQISSEVPQNLSASRPQDRQFILSSKKLLLSDSGFYLCAFSGGAGSTDTQYFGPGTRLTVL.

The chain couples TRBV5-8 to TRBJ1-5; D gene ambiguous. Germline V CDR1 and CDR2: SGHTS, YDEGEE. The CDR3 runs to 13 residues. The V end lost 0 bases, the J end lost 4 bases, and 5 bases lay between the germline ends. CDR3 sequence (DNA): TGTGCCAGCAGCTTGGGGGAGAATCAGCCCCAGCATTTT. Its protein product is CASSLGENQPQHF. Full variable domain (missing parts from reference TRBV5-8 and TRBJ1-5): EAGVTQSPTHLIKTRGQQATLRCSPISGHTSVYWYQQALGLGLQFLLWYDEGEERNRGNFPPRFSGRQFPNYSSELNVNALELEDSALYLCASSLGENQPQHFGDGTRLSIL.

V usage is TRBV5-1 and J usage is TRBJ1-1; 7 bases are a match to TRBD1. The V and J ends lost 4 bases and 1 base, in that order; junction bases with no gene match: 7. This CDR3 comprises 15 residues. Germline V lookup: CDR1 SGHRS, CDR2 YFSETQ. CDR3 protein: CASSVQQGTNTEAFF. In DNA, the CDR3 is TGCGCCAGCAGCGTTCAACAGGGGACGAACACTGAAGCTTTCTTT.

The gene calls are TRBV2 and TRBJ1-5; possibly TRBD1 for D (6 bases). The V end lost 2 bases, the J end lost 4 bases, and 15 bases lay between the germline ends. Germline V CDR1 and CDR2: SNHLY, FYNNEI. The CDR3 runs to 16 residues. The CDR3 spells CASSEQGPNLNQPQHF. Here the CDR3 DNA reads TGTGCCAGCAGTGAACAGGGGCCCAACCTGAATCAGCCCCAGCATTTT.

The chain links TRBV2 to TRBJ2-3; D not resolved. The CDR3 is 12 residues long. Per germline, CDR1 SNHLY and CDR2 FYNNEI. The ends were cut back, 6 bases at V and 3 bases at J, with 7 bases in the middle. In DNA form, the CDR3 reads TGTGCCAGCAGGTACTTTACAGATACGCAGTATTTT. Protein product: CASRYFTDTQYF.

The rearrangement joins TRBV11-2 to TRBJ1-1; 9 bases are shared with TRBD1. Looked up from germline, CDR1 is SGHAT and CDR2 is FQNNGV. The CDR3 sequence is 16 residues long. The J segment lost 4 bases and the V segment lost 4 bases, leaving 10 bases of the junction unmatched. The CDR3, as DNA: TGTGCCAGCAGCTCACCCTCGACAGGGGGGCGCACTGAAGCTTTCTTT. Translating gives CASSSPSTGGRTEAFF.

This chain connects TRBV29-1 to TRBJ2-7, with D possibly matching TRBD1 (5 bases). Germline CDR1 and CDR2: SQVTM and ANQGSEA. Trimming cost V 3 bases and J 5 bases, with 11 bases left between them. The CDR3 consists of 12 residues. CDR3 bases: TGCAGCGTTGATAGGGGTTCGAACGAGCAGTACTTC. Its protein product is CSVDRGSNEQYF.

The V call is TRBV19, the J call TRBJ1-2; 7 nucleotides agree with TRBD1. The CDR3 contains 13 residues. V gave up 3 bases and J gave up 5 bases; unmatched junction bases: 3. Germline V gene sequence: CDR1 LNHDA, CDR2 SQIVND (reference sequence). The CDR3: CASSIKGAYGYTF. The CDR3 nucleotides are TGTGCCAGTAGTATTAAGGGGGCGTATGGCTACACCTTC.

The chain is built from TRBV3-1 (or the pseudogene TRBV3-2) and TRBJ2-7; maybe TRBD1 (6 bases). The CDR3 has 18 amino acids. V lost 1 base, J lost 1 base, and 20 bases lay in between. Germline values: CDR1 LGHDT, CDR2 YNNKEL (reference sequence). The CDR3 coding sequence is TGTGCCAGCAGCCAAGCCCCTCCTGGTTTTACAGGGTCCTACGAGCAGTACTTC. This codes for CASSQAPPGFTGSYEQYF.

For this clone: A junction boundary mismatches the germline segment, possibly from a read error. The chain combines TRBV7-7 with TRBJ2-1, with D unclear. This CDR3 is 16 amino acids long. CDR1 is SSHAT, CDR2 FNYEAQ, per germline (reference sequence). In DNA form, the CDR3 reads TGTGCTAGCAGCCCTATCGACACCTCGCTCTACAATGAGCAGTTCTTC. The encoded protein is CASSPIDTSLYNEQFF.

The V and J genes are TRBV19 and TRBJ2-5; D uncertain. The length of the CDR3 is 14 residues. Germline CDR1 LNHDA, CDR2 SQIVND (reference sequence). V dropped 1 base and J dropped 1 base, with 7 bases sitting between them. CDR3 in DNA: TGTGCCAGTAGTATAGGTCCCGTCCAAGAGACCCAGTACTTC. This encodes CASSIGPVQETQYF.

The chain employs TRBV29-1 and TRBJ2-7; D remains ambiguous. Trimming shortened V by 4 bases and J by 1 base, and 11 bases separated the two germline ends. This CDR3 has 13 residues. CDR1 and CDR2 (germline): SQVTM, ANQGSEA. The CDR3 coding sequence is TGCAGCGTTGTCTTAAGAGAGTCCTACGAGCAGTACTTC. Protein product: CSVVLRESYEQYF.

The chain carries TRBV6-2 or TRBV6-3 and TRBJ2-7, with D perhaps TRBD1 (6 bases). Germline lookup yields CDR1 MNHEY and CDR2 SVGEGT. The V gene lost 0 bases and the J gene lost 5 bases, with 11 bases spanning the gap. The CDR3 totals 14 residues. The CDR3 region is CASSYSGGVNEQYF. CDR3 nucleotide sequence: TGTGCCAGCAGTTACTCTGGGGGCGTCAACGAGCAGTACTTC.

The chain links TRBV30 to TRBJ2-3; 7 positions agree with TRBD1. The V and J ends lost 2 bases and 0 bases, in that order; junction bases with no gene match: 11. The V gene's germline CDR1 is GTSNPN and CDR2 SVGIG (reference sequence). The CDR3 loop spans 17 amino acids. The CDR3 nucleotides read TGTGCCTGGAGTTCCCCCGGGACAGAAATTAGCACAGATACGCAGTATTTT. It is translated as CAWSSPGTEISTDTQYF.

On this clone itself: Other DNA sequences in this specimen translate into the identical CDR3. The gene calls are TRBV11-3 and TRBJ2-3; the match to TRBD1 covers 8 bases. Losses at the gene ends were 6 bases for V and 0 bases for J; bases not matched to a gene: 5. Germline values: CDR1 SGHNT, CDR2 YENEEA. The CDR3 has 15 amino acids. CDR3 sequence reads: CASSYRGTSTDTQYF. CDR3 bases: TGTGCCAGCAGTTACAGGGGGACGAGCACAGATACGCAGTATTTT.

The chain is built from TRBV3-1 (or the pseudogene TRBV3-2) and TRBJ1-5, with TRBD1 matching over 7 bases. Germline CDR1 LGHDT, CDR2 YNNKEL (reference sequence). Trimming cost V 5 bases and J 4 bases; bases outside gene matches: 2. CDR3 length: 13 amino acids. The CDR3 protein is CASSRGLNQPQHF. In nucleotides, the CDR3 is TGTGCCAGCAGCAGGGGGCTTAATCAGCCCCAGCATTTT.

The J gene is TRBJ1-5, the V gene TRBV4-1, with a tentative D call TRBD1 (5 bases). V gave up 0 bases and J gave up 2 bases, with 14 bases separating them. Germline V gene sequence: CDR1 MGHRA, CDR2 YSYEKL. CDR3 length equals 17 residues. CDR3 loop: CASSQDLSGYGNQPQHF. Here the CDR3 DNA reads TGCGCCAGCAGCCAAGATCTGTCAGGGTATGGCAATCAGCCCCAGCATTTT.

Here the CDR3 DNA reads TGTGCCAGCAGTGGGGGGAGGGCGTCGGACACCGGGGAGCTGTTTTTT. It translates to CASSGGRASDTGELFF. The chain couples TRBV2 to TRBJ2-2, with 7 bases fitting TRBD2. There are 16 residues in the CDR3. The J segment lost 3 bases and the V segment lost 4 bases, leaving 8 bases of the junction unmatched. The germline V gene has CDR1 SNHLY and CDR2 FYNNEI.

J is TRBJ1-1 and V is TRBV27, with TRBD1 as a possible D gene (6 bases). V was clipped by 7 bases and J by 0 bases, with 15 bases between them. The CDR3 is made up of 15 amino acids. Germline loops: CDR1 MNHEY, CDR2 SMNVEV (reference sequence). The CDR3 region has the DNA TGTGCCAGCACCAGGACAGACCTCATGAACACTGAAGCTTTCTTT. It specifies CASTRTDLMNTEAFF.

J is TRBJ2-1 and V is TRBV12-5; D may be TRBD1 (6 bases). CDR1 is LGHNT and CDR2 is FRNRAP in the germline V gene. The V end lost 5 bases, the J end lost 3 bases, and 14 bases lay between the germline ends. This CDR3 has 15 residues. The CDR3 DNA is TGTGCTAGTGGTCCGGACAGCACCTACTACAATGAGCAGTTCTTC. Its translation is CASGPDSTYYNEQFF.

The chain is built from TRBV28 and TRBJ2-1; no firm D call. V shed 6 bases and J shed 3 bases, with 12 bases lying between them. Germline V gene sequence: CDR1 MDHEN, CDR2 SYDVKM. The CDR3 is made up of 14 amino acids. The CDR3, as DNA: TGTGCCAGCAGATCGACAACGAACTACAATGAGCAGTTCTTC. Translating gives CASRSTTNYNEQFF.